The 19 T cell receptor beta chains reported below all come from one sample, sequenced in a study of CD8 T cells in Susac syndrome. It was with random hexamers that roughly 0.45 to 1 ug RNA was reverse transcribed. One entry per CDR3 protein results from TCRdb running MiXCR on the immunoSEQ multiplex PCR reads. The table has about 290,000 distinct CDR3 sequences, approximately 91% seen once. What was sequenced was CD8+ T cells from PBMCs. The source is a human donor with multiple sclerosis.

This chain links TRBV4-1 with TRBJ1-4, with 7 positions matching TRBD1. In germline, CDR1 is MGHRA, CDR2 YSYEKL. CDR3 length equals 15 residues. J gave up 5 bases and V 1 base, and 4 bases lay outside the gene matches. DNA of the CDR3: TGCGCCAGCAGCCAAGTAAACAGGGGCAATGAAAAACTGTTTTTT. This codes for CASSQVNRGNEKLFF.

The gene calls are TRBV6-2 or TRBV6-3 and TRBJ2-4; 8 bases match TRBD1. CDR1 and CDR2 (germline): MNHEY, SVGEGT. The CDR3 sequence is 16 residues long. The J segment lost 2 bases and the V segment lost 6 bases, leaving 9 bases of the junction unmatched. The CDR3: CASRSQGVGTKNIQYF. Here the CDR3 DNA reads TGTGCCAGCAGATCACAGGGGGTGGGGACCAAAAACATTCAGTACTTC.

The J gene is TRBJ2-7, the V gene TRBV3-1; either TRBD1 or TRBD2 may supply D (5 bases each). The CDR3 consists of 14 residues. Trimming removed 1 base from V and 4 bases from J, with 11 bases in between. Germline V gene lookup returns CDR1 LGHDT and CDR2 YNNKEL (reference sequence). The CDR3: CASSQAGPRYEQYF. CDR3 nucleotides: TGTGCCAGCAGCCAAGCGGGACCCAGATACGAGCAGTACTTC.

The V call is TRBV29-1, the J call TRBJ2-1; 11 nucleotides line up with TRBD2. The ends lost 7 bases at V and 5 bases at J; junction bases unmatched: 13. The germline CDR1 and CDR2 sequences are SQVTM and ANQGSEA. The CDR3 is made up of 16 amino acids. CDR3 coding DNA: TGCAGCGCTATAGCGGGGGGGTTCAATACACACAATGAGCAGTTCTTC. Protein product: CSAIAGGFNTHNEQFF.

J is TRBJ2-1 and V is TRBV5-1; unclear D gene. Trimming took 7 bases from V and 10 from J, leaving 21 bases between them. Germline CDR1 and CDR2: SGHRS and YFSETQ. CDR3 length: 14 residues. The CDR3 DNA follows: TGCGCCAGCGGTTCCTCTTTTGAACCCCACGAGCAGTTCTTC. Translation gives CASGSSFEPHEQFF.

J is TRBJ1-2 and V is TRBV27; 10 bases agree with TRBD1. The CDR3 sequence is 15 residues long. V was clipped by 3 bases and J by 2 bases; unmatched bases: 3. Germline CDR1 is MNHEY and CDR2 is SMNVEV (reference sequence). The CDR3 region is CASSFEGQGNYGYTF. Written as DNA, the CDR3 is TGTGCCAGCAGTTTTGAGGGACAGGGGAACTATGGCTACACCTTC.

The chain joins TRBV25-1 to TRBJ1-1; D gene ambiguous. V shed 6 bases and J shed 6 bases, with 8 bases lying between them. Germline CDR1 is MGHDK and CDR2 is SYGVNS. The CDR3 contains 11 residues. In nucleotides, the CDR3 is TGTGCCAGCAGGATCGGGCCTGAAGCTTTCTTT. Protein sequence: CASRIGPEAFF.

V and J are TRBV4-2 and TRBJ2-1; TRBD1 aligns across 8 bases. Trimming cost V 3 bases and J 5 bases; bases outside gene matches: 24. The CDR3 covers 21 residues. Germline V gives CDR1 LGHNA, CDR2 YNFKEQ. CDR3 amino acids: CASSQLSGTGSRWAGNNEQFF. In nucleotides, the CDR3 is TGTGCCAGCAGCCAGCTTTCCGGGACAGGTAGCCGTTGGGCGGGAAACAATGAGCAGTTCTTC.

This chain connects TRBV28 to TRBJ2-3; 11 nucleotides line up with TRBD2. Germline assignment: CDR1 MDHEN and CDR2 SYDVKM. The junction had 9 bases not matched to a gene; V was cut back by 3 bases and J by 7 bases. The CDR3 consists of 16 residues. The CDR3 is CASSFMTSGTGNTQYF. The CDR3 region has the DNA TGTGCCAGCAGTTTCATGACTAGCGGGACCGGGAATACGCAGTATTTT.

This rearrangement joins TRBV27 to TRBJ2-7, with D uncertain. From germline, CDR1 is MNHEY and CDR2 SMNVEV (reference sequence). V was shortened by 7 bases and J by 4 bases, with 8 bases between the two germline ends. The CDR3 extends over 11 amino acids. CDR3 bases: TGTGCCAGCAATGCGCGATACGAGCAGTACTTC. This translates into CASNARYEQYF.

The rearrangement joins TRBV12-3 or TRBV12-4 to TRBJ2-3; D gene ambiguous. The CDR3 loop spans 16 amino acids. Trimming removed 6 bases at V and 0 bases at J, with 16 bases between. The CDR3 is CASSEVGASSTDTQYF. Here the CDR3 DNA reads TGTGCCAGCAGCGAAGTCGGAGCGAGCAGCACAGATACGCAGTATTTT.

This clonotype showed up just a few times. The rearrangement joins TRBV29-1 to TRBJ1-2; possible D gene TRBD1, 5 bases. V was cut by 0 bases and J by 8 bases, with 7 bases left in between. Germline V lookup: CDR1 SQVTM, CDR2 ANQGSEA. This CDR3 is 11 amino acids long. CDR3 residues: CSVEDRGGYTF. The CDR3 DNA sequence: TGCAGCGTTGAAGATCGGGGGGGCTACACCTTC. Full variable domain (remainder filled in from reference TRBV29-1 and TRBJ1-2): SAVISQKPSRDICQRGTSLTIQCQVDSQVTMMFWYRQQPGQSLTLIATANQGSEATYESGFVIDKFPISRPNLTFSTLTVSNMSPEDSSIYLCSVEDRGGYTFGSGTRLTVV.

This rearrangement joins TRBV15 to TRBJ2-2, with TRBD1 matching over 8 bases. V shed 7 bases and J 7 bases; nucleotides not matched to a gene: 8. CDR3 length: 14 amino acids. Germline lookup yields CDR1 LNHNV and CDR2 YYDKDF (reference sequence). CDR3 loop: CATTLDRGGGELFF. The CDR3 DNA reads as TGTGCCACCACCCTAGACAGGGGCGGCGGGGAGCTGTTTTTT.

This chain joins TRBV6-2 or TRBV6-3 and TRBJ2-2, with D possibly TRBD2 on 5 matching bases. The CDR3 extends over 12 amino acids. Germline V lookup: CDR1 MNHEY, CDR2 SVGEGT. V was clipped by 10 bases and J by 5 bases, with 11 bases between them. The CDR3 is CATLWRTGELFF. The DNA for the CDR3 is TGTGCCACCCTATGGAGGACCGGGGAGCTGTTTTTT.

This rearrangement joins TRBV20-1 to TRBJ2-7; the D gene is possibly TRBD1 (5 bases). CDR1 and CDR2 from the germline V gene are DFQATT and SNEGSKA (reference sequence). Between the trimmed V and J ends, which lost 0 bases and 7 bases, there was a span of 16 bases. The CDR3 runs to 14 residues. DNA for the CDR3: TGCAGTGCTAGAGAGCTGGGTGGAGACAGAGAGCAGTACTTC. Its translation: CSARELGGDREQYF.

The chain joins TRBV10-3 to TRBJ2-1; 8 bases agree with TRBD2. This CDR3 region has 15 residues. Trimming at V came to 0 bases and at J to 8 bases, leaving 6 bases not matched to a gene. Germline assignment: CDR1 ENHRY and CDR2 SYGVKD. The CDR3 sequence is CAISESSGSMDEQFF. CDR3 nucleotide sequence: TGTGCCATCAGTGAGTCCAGCGGGAGCATGGATGAGCAGTTCTTC.

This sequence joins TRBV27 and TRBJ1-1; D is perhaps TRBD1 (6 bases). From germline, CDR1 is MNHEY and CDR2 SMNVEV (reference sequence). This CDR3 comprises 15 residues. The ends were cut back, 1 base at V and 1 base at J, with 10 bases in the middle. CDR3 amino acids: CASSLWQGTNTEAFF. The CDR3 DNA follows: TGTGCCAGCAGTTTATGGCAGGGGACGAACACTGAAGCTTTCTTT.

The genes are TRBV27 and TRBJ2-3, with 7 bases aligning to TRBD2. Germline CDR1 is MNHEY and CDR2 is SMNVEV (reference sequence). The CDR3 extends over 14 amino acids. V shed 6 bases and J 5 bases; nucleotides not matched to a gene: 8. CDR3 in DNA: TGTGCCAGCAGCCCCGGGGTAGCGGGAGATACGCAGTATTTT. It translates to CASSPGVAGDTQYF.

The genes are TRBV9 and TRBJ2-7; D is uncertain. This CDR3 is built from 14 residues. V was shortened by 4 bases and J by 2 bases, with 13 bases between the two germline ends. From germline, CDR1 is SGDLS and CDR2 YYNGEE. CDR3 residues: CASSPAGTPYEQYF. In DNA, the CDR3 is TGTGCCAGCAGCCCCGCAGGAACGCCCTACGAGCAGTACTTC.